This is a list of T cell receptor beta chains from one sample in a study of PD-1 blockade in classical Hodgkin lymphoma. Profiled with immunoSEQ multiplex PCR; TCRdb holds only in-frame clones, not every one. Of about 14,000 clones in the sample, around 82% were seen once. This specimen consisted of peripheral blood mononuclear cells (PBMCs), obtained before the second cycle of nivolumab. These receptors all come from a human donor with classical Hodgkin lymphoma. Both conserved end residues are part of each CDR3. D genes are given only for firm matches. The listing skips clone size in some rows; elsewhere it reads once, few, many or a size class.

v_gene,j_gene,d_gene,abundance,CDR3nt,CDR3aa
TRBV19,TRBJ2-3,-,-,TGTGCCAGTAGTATGAGCACAGATACGCAGTATTTT,CASSMSTDTQYF
TRBV12-5,TRBJ1-5,-,-,TGTGCTAGTGGTACCCAGGGCCGATATAGCAATCAGCCCCAGCATTTT,CASGTQGRYSNQPQHF
TRBV10-3,TRBJ1-2,-,-,TGTGCCATCAGTGAGTCCCCGGGGGGATATGGCTACACCTTC,CAISESPGGYGYTF
TRBV4-3,TRBJ1-2,TRBD1,-,TGCGCCAGCAGCCAAGCAGTAGGGCAGGGGGCCGGCTACACCTTC,CASSQAVGQGAGYTF
TRBV4-1,TRBJ2-7,-,large,TGCGCCAGCAGCCAAGAATCTTTCAGTGGGCACGAGCAGTACTTC,CASSQESFSGHEQYF
TRBV5-4,TRBJ1-2,TRBD1,-,TGTGCCAGCAGCGCGGGACAGACAACGGCGGACTATGGCTACACCTTC,CASSAGQTTADYGYTF
TRBV4-1,TRBJ2-3,TRBD1,-,TGCGCCAGCAGCTCACAACTCGGACAGGGGAGCTTCACAGATACGCAGTATTTT,CASSSQLGQGSFTDTQYF
TRBV2,TRBJ2-7,-,-,TGTGCCAGCAGTGAACAGGCGCGGCAGTACTTC,CASSEQARQYF
TRBV7-8,TRBJ2-5,TRBD1,once,TGTGCCAGCAGCGAGAGGACAGGGCCTTGGGAGACCCAGTACTTC,CASSERTGPWETQYF
TRBV29-1,TRBJ1-2,-,-,TGCAGCGTTGGGGGCAGGACTCCCATCTATGGCTACACCTTC,CSVGGRTPIYGYTF
TRBV4-1,TRBJ1-2,-,few,TGCGCCAGCAGCCCGATTTCCGGGGGAGGGAACTATGGCTACACCTTC,CASSPISGGGNYGYTF
TRBV10-1,TRBJ2-7,-,-,TGCGCCAGCAGTTATGCCGGGACGGACTCCTACGAGCAGTACTTC,CASSYAGTDSYEQYF
TRBV10-3,TRBJ2-7,-,-,TGTGCCATCAGTGAGTCACCTGGCAGGCCCTACGACTACGAGCAGTACTTC,CAISESPGRPYDYEQYF
TRBV10-3,TRBJ2-5,TRBD1,-,TGTGCCATCAGTGGGGGGACAGGGATGGAGACCCAGTACTTC,CAISGGTGMETQYF
TRBV28,TRBJ2-5,-,-,TGTGCCAGCAGGGGGTTGGGTCAGGGAAAAGAGACCCAGTACTTC,CASRGLGQGKETQYF
TRBV28,TRBJ2-5,-,-,TGTGCCAGCAGTTTCACAGGGTTCGAGACCCAGTACTTC,CASSFTGFETQYF
TRBV10-2,TRBJ1-5,TRBD1,-,TGCGCCAGCGCGAGGGGGCGCAATCAGCCCCAGCATTTT,CASARGRNQPQHF
TRBV6-5,TRBJ1-1,-,-,TGTGCCAGCAGTTACCTCCCGGGGGGGGACACTGAAGCTTTCTTT,CASSYLPGGDTEAFF
TRBV5-5,TRBJ1-4,-,medium-sized,TGTGCCAGCAGCTTTATGAATGAAAAACTGTTTTTT,CASSFMNEKLFF
TRBV19,TRBJ1-2,-,-,TGTGCCAGTAGTATGCAGGTTTTGGATGGCTACACCTTC,CASSMQVLDGYTF